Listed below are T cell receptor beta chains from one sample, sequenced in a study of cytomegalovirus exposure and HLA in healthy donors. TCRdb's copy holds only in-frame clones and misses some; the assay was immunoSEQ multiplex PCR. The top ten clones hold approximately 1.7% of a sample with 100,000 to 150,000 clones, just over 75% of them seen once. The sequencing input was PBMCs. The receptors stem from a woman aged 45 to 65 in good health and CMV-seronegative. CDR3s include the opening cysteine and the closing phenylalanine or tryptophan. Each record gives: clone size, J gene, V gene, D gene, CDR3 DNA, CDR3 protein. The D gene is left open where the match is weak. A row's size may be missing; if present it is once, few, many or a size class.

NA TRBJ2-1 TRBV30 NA TGTGCCTGGAGGGGATTAGCGGAGGGAAATGAGCAGTTCTTC CAWRGLAEGNEQFF
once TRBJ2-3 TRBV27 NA TGTGCCAGCAGCCGAAACCTAATCCCGAGCACAGATACGCAGTATTTT CASSRNLIPSTDTQYF
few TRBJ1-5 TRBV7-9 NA TGTGCCAGCAGCCTTGGTAGGGGTAGCCAGCCCCAGCATTTT CASSLGRGSQPQHF
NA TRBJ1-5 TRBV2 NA TGTGCCAGCAGTGACAGGTTCAATCAGCCCCAGCATTTT CASSDRFNQPQHF
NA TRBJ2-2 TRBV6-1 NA TGTGCCAGCAGTGAAGCGGACTCCGGGGAGCTGTTTTTT CASSEADSGELFF
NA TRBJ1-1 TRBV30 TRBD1 TGTGCCTGGAGGGGACAGGTCTCTGAAGCTCTCTTT CAWRGQVSEALF
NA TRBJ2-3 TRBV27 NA TGTGCCAGCAGTTACCTGCGAGGGCCAGATACGCAGTATTTT CASSYLRGPDTQYF
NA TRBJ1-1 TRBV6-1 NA TGTGCCAGCAGTGCGCAGGGAGGAATAATCCACACTGAAGCTTTCTTT CASSAQGGIIHTEAFF
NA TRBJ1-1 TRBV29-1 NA TGCAGCGCTCTTTTGGGGGGAACTGAAGCTTTCTTT CSALLGGTEAFF
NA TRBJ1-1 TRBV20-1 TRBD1 TGCAGTGCTAGTGGGACAGGGGCAGCTTTCTTT CSASGTGAAFF
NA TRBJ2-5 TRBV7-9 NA TGTGCCAGCAGCATAACGCGGGGTCAAGAGACCCAGTACTTC CASSITRGQETQYF
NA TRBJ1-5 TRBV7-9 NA TGTGCCAGCAGCTTACAGGGTCCAGGGCAGCCCCAGCATTTT CASSLQGPGQPQHF
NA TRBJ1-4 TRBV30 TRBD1 TGTGCCTGGAGTCATCGACACAGGGGCAGGGTGAAACTGTTTTTT CAWSHRHRGRVKLFF
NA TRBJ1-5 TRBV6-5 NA TGTGCCAGCGGTCGGGGTATTAATCAGCCCCAGCATTTT CASGRGINQPQHF
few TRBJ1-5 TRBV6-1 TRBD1 TGTGCCAGCAGTAAGGGGACAGGGTTCGGTCAGCCCCAGAATTTT CASSKGTGFGQPQNF
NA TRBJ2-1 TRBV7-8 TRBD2 TGTGCCAGCACCTCTAGCGGTTCCCTCTACAATGAGCAGTTCTTC CASTSSGSLYNEQFF
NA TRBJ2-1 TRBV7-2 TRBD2 TGTGCCAGCAGCGACGGACTAGCGGGAGGCAGTGAGCAGTTCTTC CASSDGLAGGSEQFF
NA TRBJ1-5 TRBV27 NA TGTGCCAGCAGTCAGACAGCATTCAATCAGCCCCAGCATTTT CASSQTAFNQPQHF
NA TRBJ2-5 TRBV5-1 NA TGCGCCAGCACCCTGAGAGGGCTGGGGGAGACCCAGTACTTC CASTLRGLGETQYF
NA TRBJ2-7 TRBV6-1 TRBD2 TGTGCCAGCAGTGAGGCCGCCGGGAGGTACTACGAGCAGTACTTC CASSEAAGRYYEQYF
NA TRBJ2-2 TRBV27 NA TGTGCCAGCAGTTTGCAGGGGAAGAACACCGGGGAGCTGTTTTTT CASSLQGKNTGELFF
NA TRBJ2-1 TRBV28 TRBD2 TGTGCCAGCAGTACAACTAGCGGGAACTACAATGAGCAGTTCTTC CASSTTSGNYNEQFF
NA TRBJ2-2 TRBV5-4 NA TGTGCCAGCAGCTTGGCAGCGTTTAACACCGGGGAGCTGTTTTTT CASSLAAFNTGELFF
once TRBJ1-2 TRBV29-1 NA TGCAGCATCGAGGGGGTAGCCTACACCTTC CSIEGVAYTF
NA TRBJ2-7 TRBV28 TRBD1 TGTGCCAGCAGTTTATGGGGGACAGGATCCCACGAGCAGTACTTC CASSLWGTGSHEQYF
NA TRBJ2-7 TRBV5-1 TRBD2 TGCGCCAGCAGCCCGGGAGATGTAGCGGGGGGGCAATACGAGCAGTACTTC CASSPGDVAGGQYEQYF
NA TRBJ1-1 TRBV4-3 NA TGCGCCAGCAGCCCACATCTCCGGGGCACTGAAGCTTTCTTT CASSPHLRGTEAFF
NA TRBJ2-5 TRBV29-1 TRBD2 TGCAGCGTTGAAGGCACCACTAGCGGGGAGACCCAGTACTTC CSVEGTTSGETQYF
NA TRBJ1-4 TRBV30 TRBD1 TGTGCCTGGACACAGGGGGCTAATGAAAAACTGTTTTTT CAWTQGANEKLFF
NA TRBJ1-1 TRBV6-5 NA TGTGCCAGCAGTTACTCGGAAGTGGGAGTGAACACTGAAGCTTTCTTT CASSYSEVGVNTEAFF
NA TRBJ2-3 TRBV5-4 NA TGTGCCAGCAGCTCAGGGACACCAGATACGCAGTATTTT CASSSGTPDTQYF
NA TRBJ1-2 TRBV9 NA TGTGCCAGCAGCGTAGCCACGGACTATGGCTACACCTTC CASSVATDYGYTF
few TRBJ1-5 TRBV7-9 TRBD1 TGTGCCAGCAGCCGGGACAGGGGGAACCAGCCCCAGCATTTT CASSRDRGNQPQHF
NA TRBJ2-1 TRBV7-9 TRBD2 TGTGCCAGCAGCGGGACTAGCGGAAACAATGAGCAGTTCTTC CASSGTSGNNEQFF
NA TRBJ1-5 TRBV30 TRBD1 TGTGCCTGGAGCCGCGGACAGGGCAGGCAGCCCCAGAATTTT CAWSRGQGRQPQNF